Shown below are 17 T cell receptor beta chains from a single sample sequenced in a study of cytomegalovirus exposure and HLA in healthy donors (TCRdb year 2017). Receptors were amplified or captured by the immunoSEQ multiplex PCR assay. The multiplex PCR relied on a mix of 60 forward primers for TCR Vbeta segments and 13 reverse primers for TCR Jbeta segments. This is the immuneACCESS table as TCRdb keeps it, with only in-frame sequences that have V and J called. A part of the clones is gone; compared with another copy, unresolved V genes explain less than half, and the rest is unexplained. This sample's table has entries for 45,000 to 60,000 clones. The ten most abundant clones make up less than 20% of the sample. The sequenced sample was PBMCs. The receptors shown here come from a male donor in good health and CMV-seronegative.

V and J are TRBV7-8 and TRBJ1-6; tentatively, D is TRBD1 (6 bases). The CDR3 covers 15 residues. Between the trimmed V and J ends, which lost 1 base and 8 bases, there was a span of 12 bases. Germline CDR1 SGHVS, CDR2 FQNEAQ. The CDR3 reads CASSLGAGVDSPLHF. DNA for the CDR3: TGTGCCAGCAGCTTAGGAGCAGGGGTCGATTCACCCCTCCACTTT. Variable domain in full (rest from reference TRBV7-8 and TRBJ1-6): GAGVSQSPRYKVAKRGQDVALRCDPISGHVSLFWYQQALGQGPEFLTYFQNEAQLDKSGLPSDRFFAERPEGSVSTLKIQRTQQEDSAVYLCASSLGAGVDSPLHFGNGTRLTVT.

J is TRBJ1-2 and V is TRBV2; the D is unclear. Germline V gives CDR1 SNHLY, CDR2 FYNNEI. Trimming took 2 bases from V and 4 from J, leaving 23 bases between them. CDR3 length: 18 amino acids. The CDR3 region is CASSERRLLAAAGYGYTF. CDR3 DNA sequence: TGTGCCAGCAGTGAAAGACGCTTGTTGGCGGCCGCTGGCTATGGCTACACCTTC.

The CDR3 nucleotides are TGTGCCAGCAGTTACGATGGGCTTTCTGGGGCCAACGTCCTGACTTTC. Its translation: CASSYDGLSGANVLTF. This chain links TRBV6-5 with TRBJ2-6; D ambiguous. Looked up from germline, CDR1 is MNHEY and CDR2 is SVGAGI. The CDR3 totals 16 residues. V was pared by 2 bases and J by 1 base, with 9 bases between.

J is TRBJ1-1 and V is TRBV6-4; 9 bases agree with TRBD1. This CDR3 comprises 16 residues. In germline, CDR1 is MRHNA, CDR2 SNTAGT. The J segment lost 1 base and the V segment lost 6 bases, leaving 9 bases of the junction unmatched. The DNA for the CDR3 is TGTGCCAGCAGCCGACAGGGGGGCGCGAGGAACACTGAAGCTTTCTTT. Protein product: CASSRQGGARNTEAFF.

The J gene is TRBJ2-7, the V gene TRBV30; 7 bases are a match to TRBD2. The CDR3 has 15 residues. The germline CDR1 and CDR2 sequences are GTSNPN and SVGIG (reference sequence). V was clipped by 2 bases and J by 2 bases; unmatched bases: 9. The CDR3, as DNA: TGTGCCTGGAGTCCCCTGGGGGGGATTCCCTACGAGCAGTACTTC. Translation: CAWSPLGGIPYEQYF.

The chain combines TRBV18 with TRBJ2-3; 8 nucleotides agree with TRBD2. From germline, CDR1 is KGHSH and CDR2 LQKENI. The CDR3 length is 15 residues. Germline trimming cut 3 bases from V and 6 bases from J; bases unmatched to any gene: 8. The CDR3 reads CASSPIGGAYDTQYF. The CDR3, as DNA: TGTGCCAGCTCACCCATCGGGGGGGCATATGATACGCAGTATTTT.

The chain employs TRBV10-2 and TRBJ2-7; a weak D match, TRBD1 (6 bases). The germline gives CDR1 WSHSY, CDR2 SAAADI. V gave up 7 bases and J gave up 0 bases, with 10 bases separating them. CDR3 length equals 13 residues. In DNA form, the CDR3 reads TGCGCCAGCACTAGGGACACCTCCTACGAGCAGTACTTC. This codes for CASTRDTSYEQYF.

This rearrangement joins TRBV7-8 to TRBJ2-7; possibly TRBD2 for D (7 bases). Germline-derived CDR1 and CDR2 are SGHVS and FQNEAQ. The germline V and J ends were trimmed by 2 bases and 2 bases, with 16 bases remaining between them. This CDR3 has 16 amino acids. The CDR3 DNA reads as TGTGCCAGCAGCTTATCGGGTTGGGGGGGCACCTACGAGCAGTACTTC. Protein product: CASSLSGWGGTYEQYF.

The chain recombines TRBV9 with TRBJ1-5; no clear D gene. CDR3 size: 14 residues. Trimming took 0 bases from V and 6 from J, leaving 10 bases between them. Germline V gene sequence: CDR1 SGDLS, CDR2 YYNGEE. The CDR3 coding sequence is TGTGCCAGCAGCGTAGGGTGGTCGGGTCAGCCCCAGCATTTT. This gives the protein CASSVGWSGQPQHF.

V usage is TRBV5-1 and J usage is TRBJ2-7, with 11 nucleotides matching TRBD1. Trimming at V came to 7 bases and at J to 5 bases, leaving 5 bases not matched to a gene. Germline V lookup: CDR1 SGHRS, CDR2 YFSETQ. CDR3 size: 13 residues. The CDR3 DNA sequence: TGCGCCAGCGTTGGACAGGGGGCCAACGAGCAGTACTTC. This translates into CASVGQGANEQYF.

The chain employs TRBV30 and TRBJ1-2; TRBD1 matches at 8 bases. CDR3 length: 13 residues. Losses at the gene ends were 6 bases for V and 4 bases for J; bases not matched to a gene: 7. Germline V lookup: CDR1 GTSNPN, CDR2 SVGIG (reference sequence). CDR3 sequence (DNA): TGTGCCTGCACGACAGGGGCCCTCTATGGCTACACCTTC. It encodes CACTTGALYGYTF.

V and J are TRBV7-2 and TRBJ2-7, with D unclear. The CDR3 extends over 15 amino acids. Trimming shortened V by 5 bases and J by 5 bases, and 19 bases separated the two germline ends. In germline, CDR1 is SGHTA, CDR2 FQGNSA. The CDR3 DNA follows: TGTGCCAGCAGCCTGTCGGGTGGAAGGTCTAACGAGCAGTACTTC. This translates into CASSLSGGRSNEQYF.

The chain joins TRBV19 to TRBJ2-3, with TRBD2 matching over 7 bases. Germline values: CDR1 LNHDA, CDR2 SQIVND (reference sequence). J gave up 4 bases and V 3 bases, and 4 bases lay outside the gene matches. The CDR3 is made up of 14 amino acids. For the CDR3, the DNA is TGTGCCAGTAGTATTTCGGGGGGTTCAGATACGCAGTATTTT. Translated, it gives CASSISGGSDTQYF.

The V and J genes are TRBV29-1 and TRBJ1-2; unclear D gene. With 0 bases removed from V and 5 bases from J, the gap between germline ends came to 13 bases. The CDR3 consists of 14 residues. Germline V gene lookup returns CDR1 SQVTM and CDR2 ANQGSEA. In nucleotides, the CDR3 is TGCAGCGTTGAAGATCCTCGGGGTCGGTATGGCTACACCTTC. Amino acid sequence: CSVEDPRGRYGYTF. Drawing the rest from reference TRBV29-1 and TRBJ1-2, the complete variable domain is SAVISQKPSRDICQRGTSLTIQCQVDSQVTMMFWYRQQPGQSLTLIATANQGSEATYESGFVIDKFPISRPNLTFSTLTVSNMSPEDSSIYLCSVEDPRGRYGYTFGSGTRLTVV.

The rearrangement links TRBV7-9 to TRBJ2-7, with TRBD1 as a possible D gene (5 bases). The CDR3 is made up of 13 amino acids. Germline CDR1 SEHNR, CDR2 FQNEAQ (reference sequence). Trimming pared 6 bases from V and 0 bases from J, leaving 9 bases between. CDR3 region: CASRKGASYEQYF. Here the CDR3 DNA reads TGTGCCAGCAGAAAAGGGGCCTCCTACGAGCAGTACTTC.

The rearrangement uses TRBV10-3 and TRBJ1-4; 9 bases map to TRBD1. Trimming at V came to 0 bases and at J to 6 bases, leaving 5 bases not matched to a gene. The germline gives CDR1 ENHRY, CDR2 SYGVKD. There are 16 residues in the CDR3. Written as DNA, the CDR3 is TGTGCCATCAGTGAGTCACTGGGGACAGGGCATGAAAAACTGTTTTTT. This encodes CAISESLGTGHEKLFF.

The chain links TRBV7-9 to TRBJ1-4; a possible D gene is TRBD1 (5 bases). The germline V gene has CDR1 SEHNR and CDR2 FQNEAQ (reference sequence). CDR3 size: 16 residues. The V and J ends lost 2 bases and 8 bases respectively, with 18 bases between them. Here the CDR3 reads CASSLPATEYAEKLFF. Here the CDR3 DNA reads TGTGCCAGCAGCTTACCTGCGACAGAGTATGCCGAAAAACTGTTTTTT.